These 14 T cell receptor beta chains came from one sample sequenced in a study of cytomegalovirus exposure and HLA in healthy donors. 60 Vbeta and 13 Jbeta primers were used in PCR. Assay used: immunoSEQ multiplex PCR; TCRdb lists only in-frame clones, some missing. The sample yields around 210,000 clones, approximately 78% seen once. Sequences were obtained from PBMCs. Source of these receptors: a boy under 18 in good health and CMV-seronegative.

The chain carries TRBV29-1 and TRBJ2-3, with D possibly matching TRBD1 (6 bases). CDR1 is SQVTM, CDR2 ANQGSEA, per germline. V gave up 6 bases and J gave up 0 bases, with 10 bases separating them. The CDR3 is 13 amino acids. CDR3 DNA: TGCAGCGTCCAGGGGATTAGCACAGATACGCAGTATTTT. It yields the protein CSVQGISTDTQYF.

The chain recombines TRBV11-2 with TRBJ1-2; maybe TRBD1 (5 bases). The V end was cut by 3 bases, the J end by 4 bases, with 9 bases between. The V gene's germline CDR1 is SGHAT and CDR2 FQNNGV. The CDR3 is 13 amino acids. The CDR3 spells CASSFDRPYGYTF. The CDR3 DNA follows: TGTGCCAGCAGCTTTGACAGACCCTATGGCTACACCTTC.

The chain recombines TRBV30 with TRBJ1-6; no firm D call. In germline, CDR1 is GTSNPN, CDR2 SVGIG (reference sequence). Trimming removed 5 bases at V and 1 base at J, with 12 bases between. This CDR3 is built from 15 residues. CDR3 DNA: TGTGCCTGGGAACCCACGGGGTCCTATAATTCACCCCTCCACTTT. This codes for CAWEPTGSYNSPLHF. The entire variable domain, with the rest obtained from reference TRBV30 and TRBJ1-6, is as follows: SQTIHQWPATLVQPVGSPLSLECTVEGTSNPNLYWYRQAAGRGLQLLFYSVGIGQISSEVPQNLSASRPQDRQFILSSKKLLLSDSGFYLCAWEPTGSYNSPLHFGNGTRLTVT.

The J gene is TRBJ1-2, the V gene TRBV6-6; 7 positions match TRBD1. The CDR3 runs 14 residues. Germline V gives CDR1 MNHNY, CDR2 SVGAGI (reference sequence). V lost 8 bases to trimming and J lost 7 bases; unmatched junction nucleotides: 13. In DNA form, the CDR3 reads TGTGCCAGCTGTGTGGGCGAGGGGGCAAGTGGCTACACCTTC. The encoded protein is CASCVGEGASGYTF.

CDR3 protein: CAWSAPRQGVNGYTF. The DNA for the CDR3 is TGTGCCTGGAGTGCCCCCAGACAGGGGGTTAATGGCTACACCTTC. J is TRBJ1-2 and V is TRBV30; 9 positions agree with TRBD1. Germline loops: CDR1 GTSNPN, CDR2 SVGIG (reference sequence). The CDR3 is 15 residues long. V lost 1 base to trimming and J lost 6 bases; unmatched junction nucleotides: 9.

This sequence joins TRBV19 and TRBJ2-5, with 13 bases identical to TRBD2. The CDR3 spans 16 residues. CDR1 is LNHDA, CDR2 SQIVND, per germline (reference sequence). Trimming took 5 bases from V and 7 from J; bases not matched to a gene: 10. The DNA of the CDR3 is TGTGCCAGTAGTGCCCGACTAGCGGGAGGCCGGGGGACCCAGTACTTC. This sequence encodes CASSARLAGGRGTQYF.

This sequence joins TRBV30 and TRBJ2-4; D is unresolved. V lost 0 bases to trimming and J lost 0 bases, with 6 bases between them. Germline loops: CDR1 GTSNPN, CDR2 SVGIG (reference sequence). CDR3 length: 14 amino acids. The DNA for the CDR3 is TGTGCCTGGAGTGTGAGGCTAGCCAAAAACATTCAGTACTTC. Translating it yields CAWSVRLAKNIQYF.

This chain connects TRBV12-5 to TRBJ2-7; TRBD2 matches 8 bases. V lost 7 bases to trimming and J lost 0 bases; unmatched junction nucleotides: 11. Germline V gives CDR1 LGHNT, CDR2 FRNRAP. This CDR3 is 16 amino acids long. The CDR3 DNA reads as TGTGCTAGTGCTCACGGACGGGGGGGCGCCTCCTACGAGCAGTACTTC. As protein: CASAHGRGGASYEQYF.

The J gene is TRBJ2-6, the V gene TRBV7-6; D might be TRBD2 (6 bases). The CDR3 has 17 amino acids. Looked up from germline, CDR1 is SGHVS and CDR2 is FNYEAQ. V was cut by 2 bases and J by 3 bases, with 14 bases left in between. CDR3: CASSLLAAGLGANVLTF. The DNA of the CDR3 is TGTGCCAGCAGCTTACTGGCCGCGGGGCTTGGGGCCAACGTCCTGACTTTC.

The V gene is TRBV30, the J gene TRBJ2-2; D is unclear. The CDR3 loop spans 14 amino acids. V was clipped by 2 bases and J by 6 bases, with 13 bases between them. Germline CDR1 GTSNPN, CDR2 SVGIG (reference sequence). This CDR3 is CAWSHGYGAGELFF. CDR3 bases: TGTGCCTGGAGTCACGGGTATGGCGCCGGGGAGCTGTTTTTT. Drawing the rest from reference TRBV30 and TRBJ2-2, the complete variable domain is SQTIHQWPATLVQPVGSPLSLECTVEGTSNPNLYWYRQAAGRGLQLLFYSVGIGQISSEVPQNLSASRPQDRQFILSSKKLLLSDSGFYLCAWSHGYGAGELFFGEGSRLTVL.

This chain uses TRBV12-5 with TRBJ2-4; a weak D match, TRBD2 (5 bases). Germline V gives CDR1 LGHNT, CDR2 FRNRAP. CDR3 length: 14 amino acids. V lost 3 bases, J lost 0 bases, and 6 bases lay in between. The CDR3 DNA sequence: TGTGCTAGTGGTTTCGAGGGAGCCAAAAACATTCAGTACTTC. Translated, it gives CASGFEGAKNIQYF.

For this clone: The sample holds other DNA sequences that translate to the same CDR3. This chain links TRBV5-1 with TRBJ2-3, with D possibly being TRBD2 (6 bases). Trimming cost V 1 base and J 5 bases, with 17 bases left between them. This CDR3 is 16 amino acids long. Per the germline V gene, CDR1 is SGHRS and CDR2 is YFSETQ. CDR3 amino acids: CASSLLAGSQGDTQYF. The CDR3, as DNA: TGCGCCAGCAGCTTGCTGGCGGGGTCCCAGGGAGATACGCAGTATTTT.

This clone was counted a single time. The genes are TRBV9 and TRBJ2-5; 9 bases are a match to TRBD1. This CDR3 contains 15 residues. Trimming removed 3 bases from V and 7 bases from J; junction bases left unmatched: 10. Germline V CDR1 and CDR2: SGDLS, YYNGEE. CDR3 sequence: CASSDSGTGLGTQYF. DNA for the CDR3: TGTGCCAGCAGCGACTCCGGGACAGGGTTAGGGACCCAGTACTTC. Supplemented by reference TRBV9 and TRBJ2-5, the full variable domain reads DSGVTQTPKHLITATGQRVTLRCSPRSGDLSVYWYQQSLDQGLQFLIQYYNGEERAKGNILERFSAQQFPDLHSELNLSSLELGDSALYFCASSDSGTGLGTQYFGPGTRLLVL.

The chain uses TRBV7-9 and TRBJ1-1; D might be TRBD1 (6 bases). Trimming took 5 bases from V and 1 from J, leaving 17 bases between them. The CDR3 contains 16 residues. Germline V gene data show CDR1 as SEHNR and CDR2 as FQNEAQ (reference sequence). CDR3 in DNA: TGTGCCAGCAGCCACCCTCTAAGGGACACGAACACTGAAGCTTTCTTT. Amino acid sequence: CASSHPLRDTNTEAFF.